The 24 T cell receptor beta chains below all came from one sample that was sequenced in a study of blood T cell repertoires in COVID-19. Method: immunoSEQ multiplex PCR; TCRdb's copy keeps in-frame clones and lacks some. In the table there are roughly 260,000 clones, approximately 86% of which are singletons. The sample consisted of peripheral blood. The receptors here all came from a woman between 50 and 59 years old who had recovered from COVID-19.

The chain is built from TRBV6-2 or TRBV6-3 and TRBJ1-5, with 12 nucleotides matching TRBD1. V shed 5 bases and J 1 base; nucleotides not matched to a gene: 9. CDR3 length: 18 residues. Germline V gives CDR1 MNHEY, CDR2 SVGEGT. DNA of the CDR3: TGTGCCAGCAGTATTTACGGGACAGGGGGCCGGAGCAATCAGCCCCAGCATTTT. It is translated as CASSIYGTGGRSNQPQHF.

Written as DNA, the CDR3 is TGTGCCAGTAGTATAGATCTGAGTAGCCGTGTATTATCCCAACCTGAAGCTTTCTTT. Encoded protein: CASSIDLSSRVLSQPEAFF. The chain recombines TRBV19 with TRBJ1-1; no definite D call. The CDR3 extends over 19 amino acids. Germline values: CDR1 LNHDA, CDR2 SQIVND (reference sequence). Trimming took off 0 bases at V and 6 bases at J, with 26 bases between the two ends.

The rearrangement links TRBV27 to TRBJ2-5; D gene unclear. The J call may be incorrect, as the DNA end agrees better with TRBJ2-7. The CDR3 has 16 residues. Germline V gene sequence: CDR1 MNHEY, CDR2 SMNVEV (reference sequence). CDR3 coding DNA: TGTGCCAGCAGTTTTATCTGGGCCCCCAGCTCCTACGAGCAGTACTTC. Translating gives CASSFIWAPSSYEQYF.

The rearrangement joins TRBV6-5 to TRBJ1-1; maybe TRBD1 (6 bases). The V and J ends lost 4 bases and 1 base respectively, with 10 bases between them. The CDR3 loop spans 14 amino acids. Germline V gene data show CDR1 as MNHEY and CDR2 as SVGAGI. CDR3 amino acids: CASSFGQSNTEAFF. CDR3 in DNA: TGTGCCAGCAGTTTCGGACAGTCGAACACTGAAGCTTTCTTT.

The V call is TRBV28, the J call TRBJ1-5, with D maybe TRBD1 (6 bases). V lost 1 base and J 2 bases, leaving 9 bases between the germline ends. CDR3 size: 15 residues. CDR1 MDHEN and CDR2 SYDVKM come from the germline V gene. This chain's CDR3 is CASSLLAGGNQPQHF. In DNA, the CDR3 is TGTGCCAGCAGTTTATTAGCAGGGGGCAATCAGCCCCAGCATTTT.

A single count supports this clone. The CDR3 DNA follows: TGTGCCAGCAGTGAGTTGTATGGGCGGGGAAATGAAAAACTGTTTTTT. Translating it yields CASSELYGRGNEKLFF. The chain recombines TRBV25-1 with TRBJ1-4; no firm D call. The CDR3 length is 16 residues. CDR1 MGHDK and CDR2 SYGVNS come from the germline V gene. Trimming took off 3 bases at V and 5 bases at J, with 16 bases between the two ends.

This chain connects TRBV7-9 to TRBJ1-2, with D perhaps matching TRBD1 (5 bases). CDR1 is SEHNR and CDR2 is FQNEAQ in the germline V gene (reference sequence). The CDR3 sequence is 13 residues long. The ends were cut back, 7 bases at V and 0 bases at J, with 9 bases in the middle. The CDR3 nucleotides are TGTGCCAGCATCGACAGTTCTAACTATGGCTACACCTTC. This encodes CASIDSSNYGYTF. Full variable domain (missing parts from reference TRBV7-9 and TRBJ1-2): DTGVSQNPRHKITKRGQNVTFRCDPISEHNRLYWYRQTLGQGPEFLTYFQNEAQLEKSRLLSDRFSAERPKGSFSTLEIQRTEQGDSAMYLCASIDSSNYGYTFGSGTRLTVV.

V and J are TRBV6-5 and TRBJ1-3; maybe TRBD1 (6 bases). The CDR3 covers 14 residues. Germline loops: CDR1 MNHEY, CDR2 SVGAGI. Deletions cut 4 bases from V and 2 bases from J, with 9 bases between. The CDR3 sequence: CASSSTGTGNTIYF. CDR3 nucleotide sequence: TGTGCCAGCAGTTCGACAGGAACTGGAAACACCATATATTTT.

The rearrangement links TRBV21-1 to TRBJ2-5; the table calls TRBD1, which could not be checked here. TRBV21-1 is a known pseudogene. The CDR3 totals 15 residues. The CDR3 sequence: CASFKWDRGRETQYF. The DNA of the CDR3 is TGTGCCAGCTTCAAATGGGACAGGGGGCGGGAGACCCAGTACTTC.

This clone was seen at least ten times. The chain links TRBV6-6 to TRBJ2-7, with no clear D. CDR3 length: 15 amino acids. V shed 4 bases and J shed 0 bases, with 13 bases lying between them. Germline CDR1 reads MNHNY; CDR2 reads SVGAGI (reference sequence). Here the CDR3 reads CASSSPTLSSYEQYF. In DNA form, the CDR3 reads TGTGCCAGCAGTTCACCCACGCTGAGCTCCTACGAGCAGTACTTC.

The rearrangement uses TRBV5-1 and TRBJ2-7, with 10 bases that match TRBD1. The CDR3 covers 15 residues. Germline V lookup: CDR1 SGHRS, CDR2 YFSETQ. V shed 4 bases and J 3 bases; nucleotides not matched to a gene: 7. CDR3: CASSGQTGGLYEQYF. CDR3 coding DNA: TGCGCCAGCAGCGGGCAGACAGGGGGCCTCTACGAGCAGTACTTC. The full variable domain, with the rest looked up from reference TRBV5-1 and TRBJ2-7, is KAGVTQTPRYLIKTRGQQVTLSCSPISGHRSVSWYQQTPGQGLQFLFEYFSETQRNKGNFPGRFSGRQFSNSRSEMNVSTLELGDSALYLCASSGQTGGLYEQYFGPGTRLTVT.

This chain connects TRBV4-3 to TRBJ2-3; 14 bases are shared with TRBD2. The CDR3 has 17 residues. V dropped 4 bases and J dropped 6; count of bases not matched to a gene: 9. The germline gives CDR1 LGHNA, CDR2 YSLEER. The CDR3 loop is CASSPGTSGRISDTQYF. The CDR3 DNA reads as TGCGCCAGCAGCCCAGGGACTAGCGGGAGAATTTCGGATACGCAGTATTTT.

This chain joins TRBV7-8 and TRBJ1-1; D possibly corresponds to TRBD1 (5 bases). The germline gives CDR1 SGHVS, CDR2 FQNEAQ. The CDR3 contains 12 residues. Trimming removed 1 base from V and 9 bases from J, with 9 bases in between. The CDR3 loop is CASSLGRGQAFF. The CDR3 DNA is TGTGCCAGCAGCTTAGGGAGGGGACAAGCTTTCTTT. The complete variable domain, with remaining parts taken from reference TRBV7-8 and TRBJ1-1, reads GAGVSQSPRYKVAKRGQDVALRCDPISGHVSLFWYQQALGQGPEFLTYFQNEAQLDKSGLPSDRFFAERPEGSVSTLKIQRTQQEDSAVYLCASSLGRGQAFFGQGTRLTVV.

The gene calls are TRBV27 and TRBJ2-2; D remains ambiguous. V lost 4 bases and J lost 5, with 14 bases in between. CDR3 length equals 15 residues. The germline gives CDR1 MNHEY, CDR2 SMNVEV (reference sequence). The CDR3 loop reads CASSSLPTYTGELFF. The CDR3 DNA is TGTGCCAGCAGTTCCTTACCGACTTATACCGGGGAGCTGTTTTTT.

The rearrangement links TRBV19 to TRBJ2-6, with D hard to call. The CDR3 length is 15 residues. Trimming took off 5 bases at V and 0 bases at J, with 8 bases between the two ends. Germline CDR1 LNHDA, CDR2 SQIVND (reference sequence). The CDR3 DNA is TGTGCCAGTAGTTCCGTCAGCTCTGGGGCCAACGTCCTGACTTTC. It encodes CASSSVSSGANVLTF.

The V gene is TRBV3-1 (or the pseudogene TRBV3-2), the J gene TRBJ2-1, with a weak D call TRBD2 (6 bases). Germline-derived CDR1 and CDR2 are LGHDT and YNNKEL (reference sequence). This CDR3 is built from 14 residues. V dropped 3 bases and J dropped 9 bases, with 15 bases sitting between them. CDR3 DNA sequence: TGTGCCAGCAGCCAGACGGGACTCAAACTTGAGCAGTTCTTC. It encodes CASSQTGLKLEQFF.

This chain connects TRBV9 to TRBJ2-5; 7 bases are a match to TRBD2. Per the germline V gene, CDR1 is SGDLS and CDR2 is YYNGEE. V was clipped by 7 bases and J by 4 bases; unmatched bases: 4. The CDR3 contains 12 residues. The CDR3 region is CASGEGRETQYF. CDR3 bases: TGTGCCAGCGGGGAGGGGAGAGAGACCCAGTACTTC.

Notes on this clone: One base away lies a much larger clone, so this may be a sequencing read error. Other nucleotide sequences in the sample specify the same CDR3. V is TRBV2 and J is TRBJ2-3; 10 nucleotides agree with TRBD1. The CDR3 loop spans 14 amino acids. Germline loops: CDR1 SNHLY, CDR2 FYNNEI. Unmatched junction bases numbered 1, after V lost 6 bases and J lost 1 base. Written as DNA, the CDR3 is TGTGCCAGCAGAGGGACAGGGGGCACAGATACGCAGTATTTT. Translated, it gives CASRGTGGTDTQYF. Full variable domain (outside the CDR3, taken from reference TRBV2 and TRBJ2-3): EPEVTQTPSHQVTQMGQEVILRCVPISNHLYFYWYRQILGQKVEFLVSFYNNEISEKSEIFDDQFSVERPDGSNFTLKIRSTKLEDSAMYFCASRGTGGTDTQYFGPGTRLTVL.

The chain employs TRBV30 and TRBJ2-7; tentative D call: TRBD1 (8 bases). Trimming cost V 3 bases and J 3 bases, with 15 bases left between them. The CDR3 is 14 amino acids. Germline CDR1 GTSNPN, CDR2 SVGIG (reference sequence). The CDR3 sequence: CAWRRAGQVYEQYF. CDR3 sequence (DNA): TGTGCCTGGAGGAGAGCGGGACAGGTCTACGAGCAGTACTTC.

The gene calls are TRBV5-1 and TRBJ2-1; TRBD2 matches 11 bases. J gave up 8 bases and V 4 bases, and 11 bases lay outside the gene matches. Germline-derived CDR1 and CDR2 are SGHRS and YFSETQ. The CDR3 totals 16 residues. CDR3 residues: CASSPLTSGSRHEQFF. The CDR3 DNA sequence: TGCGCCAGCAGCCCCCTCACTAGCGGGAGCAGGCATGAGCAGTTCTTC.

V is TRBV11-2 and J is TRBJ2-3, with 9 bases fitting TRBD2. The V gene's germline CDR1 is SGHAT and CDR2 FQNNGV. V gave up 1 base and J gave up 2 bases; unmatched junction bases: 4. CDR3 length: 16 residues. The CDR3 sequence: CASSLVAGALTDTQYF. The CDR3 DNA follows: TGTGCCAGCAGCTTAGTAGCGGGGGCCCTCACAGATACGCAGTATTTT.

This chain connects TRBV7-9 to TRBJ1-5; D is unclear. CDR3 length: 14 residues. V lost 0 bases to trimming and J lost 4 bases, with 7 bases between them. Per the germline V gene, CDR1 is SEHNR and CDR2 is FQNEAQ (reference sequence). The CDR3 loop is CASSLAVGNQPQHF. CDR3 in DNA: TGTGCCAGCAGCTTAGCGGTCGGGAATCAGCCCCAGCATTTT.

V usage is TRBV18 and J usage is TRBJ1-2; 7 nucleotides align to TRBD1. This CDR3 has 16 residues. V dropped 3 bases and J dropped 5; count of bases not matched to a gene: 12. The germline V gene encodes CDR1 KGHSH and CDR2 LQKENI. The CDR3 DNA reads as TGTGCCAGCTCACCTAGAGAGATTGACAGGGAGTATGGCTACACCTTC. Translation: CASSPREIDREYGYTF.

V gene TRBV6-5 combines with J gene TRBJ2-3; 7 bases are a match to TRBD1. CDR1 and CDR2 (germline): MNHEY, SVGAGI. The CDR3 contains 16 residues. J lost 2 bases, V lost 0 bases, and 5 bases had no gene match. The CDR3 DNA reads as TGTGCCAGCAGTTACTCGAGACAGGGTCCCACAGATACGCAGTATTTT. As protein: CASSYSRQGPTDTQYF.